Listed below are T cell receptor beta chains from one sample, sequenced in a study of T-cell reconstitution after alpha-beta-depleted transplantation in children. TCRdb re-called the PCR reads through MiXCR, storing one row per CDR3 protein. The table includes about 200,000 distinct CDR3 sequences, 6.6% detected once. Sequenced here: PBMCs, sampled before TCRalphabeta/CD19-depleted stem cell transplant. The receptors were gathered from a boy aged 2 to 10 with acute lymphoblastic leukemia, due to receive a stem cell transplant. The CDR3 runs from the conserved cysteine through the conserved F or W. A D gene is named only where the DNA matches it firmly. Clone size is not always given. Where it is, it says once, few, many or a class for expanded clones.

abundance	v_gene	d_gene	j_gene	CDR3nt	CDR3aa
few	TRBV20-1	NA	TRBJ2-3	TGCAGTAATCTCCTTCGTGGGAAGGGAGATACGCAGTATTTT	CSNLLRGKGDTQYF
many	TRBV10-2	NA	TRBJ2-1	TGCGCCAGCACCGGCGAGCGGGCTCAGCAGTTCTTC	CASTGERAQQFF
many	TRBV29-1	NA	TRBJ2-1	TGCAGCGTTGAAGTGGGTGGCCTCTCCTACAATGAGCAGTTCTTC	CSVEVGGLSYNEQFF
NA	TRBV7-9	NA	TRBJ2-1	TGTGCCAGCAGCGGAGGATCGGGTGAGCAGTTCTTC	CASSGGSGEQFF
many	TRBV30	NA	TRBJ1-2	TGTGCCTGGGTGGCGGGACAAGTGGATGGCTACACCTTC	CAWVAGQVDGYTF
few	TRBV7-8	TRBD1	TRBJ1-6	TGTGCCAGCAGCTTAATTTCCCGGGGACAGGCTCATTCACCCCTCCACTTT	CASSLISRGQAHSPLHF
many	TRBV5-6	NA	TRBJ2-6	TGTGCCAGCAGCTTGCGAGGACTCCACTCTTCAGGGGCCAACGTCCTGACTTTC	CASSLRGLHSSGANVLTF
NA	TRBV4-3	TRBD1	TRBJ1-1	TGCGCCAGCAGCCACGACAGGGAAGGGAACACTGAAGCTTTCTTT	CASSHDREGNTEAFF
many	TRBV29-1	NA	TRBJ1-2	TGCAGCGTTGAGGGTCTGGGCAACTATGGCTACACCTTC	CSVEGLGNYGYTF
many	TRBV28	NA	TRBJ1-5	TGTGCCAGCAGTTTAGCGGATGTAACAGGGAATAATCAGCCCCAGCATTTT	CASSLADVTGNNQPQHF
NA	TRBV27	NA	TRBJ2-3	TGTGCCAGCAGTCCTGATTTTAGCACAGATACGCAGTATTTT	CASSPDFSTDTQYF
NA	TRBV12-3/TRBV12-4	NA	TRBJ1-4	TGTGCCAGCAGCCTCAGACAGAATGAAAAACTGTTTTTT	CASSLRQNEKLFF
many	TRBV7-9	NA	TRBJ1-3	TGTGCCAGCAGCCCCGGGCACGGGTTCAGTTTT	CASSPGHGFSF
few	TRBV11-2	NA	TRBJ1-2	TGTGCCAGCAGCCGGCAGGGTAAATCCTTCTATGGCTACACCTTC	CASSRQGKSFYGYTF
many	TRBV20-1	NA	TRBJ2-7	TGCAGTGCTAGGGTGGGGTCCTACGAGCAGTACTTC	CSARVGSYEQYF
many	TRBV4-3	TRBD2	TRBJ2-3	TGCGCCAGCAGCCAGGCTGGGACTAGCCCCAGCACAGATACGCAGTATTTT	CASSQAGTSPSTDTQYF
many	TRBV7-8	TRBD2	TRBJ2-2	TGTGCCAGCAGCCGAAGGGCTAGCGGAAACACCGGGGAGCTGTTTTTT	CASSRRASGNTGELFF
NA	TRBV12-3/TRBV12-4	TRBD1	TRBJ1-3	TGTGCCAGCAGTTTACACAGGGGAAGCTCTGGAAACACCATTTTT	CASSLHRGSSGNTIF
few	TRBV30	NA	TRBJ2-2	TGTGCCTGGAGGAATGGAGGGGTTGGGGCCGGGGAGCTGTTTTTT	CAWRNGGVGAGELFF
many	TRBV5-1	NA	TRBJ2-2	TGCGCCAGCAGCTTGCGGGCGCGGACGAACACCGGGGAGCTGTTTTTT	CASSLRARTNTGELFF
NA	TRBV20-1	NA	TRBJ2-1	TGCAGTGCGAGAGGGGCAGTGGCGTGGTACAATGAGCAGTTCTTC	CSARGAVAWYNEQFF
many	TRBV27	TRBD2	TRBJ2-1	TGTGCCAGCAGGCGGGGGACTAGCGGGCATGAGCAGTTCTTC	CASRRGTSGHEQFF
many	TRBV10-2	NA	TRBJ2-1	TGCGCCAGCACTACTATCCTATCCTCCTACAATGAGCAGTTCTTC	CASTTILSSYNEQFF
many	TRBV28	NA	TRBJ2-1	TGTGCCAGCAGTGGAAACATGGAGATTAGAGAGTTCTTC	CASSGNMEIREFF
many	TRBV7-9	NA	TRBJ2-7	TGTGCCACGAACCGGGACTCCTACGAGCAGTACTTC	CATNRDSYEQYF
many	TRBV7-2	TRBD2	TRBJ2-3	TGTGCCAGCAGCCCCCAGCGGGGGAGCACAGATACGCAGTATTTT	CASSPQRGSTDTQYF
many	TRBV20-1	TRBD2	TRBJ2-7	TGCAGTGGTGCGGGAGGAGGGAGCGAGCAGTACTTC	CSGAGGGSEQYF
many	TRBV20-1	NA	TRBJ2-5	TGCAGTGCGCGTAGCGCCGAGGCTACATTACAAGAGACCCAGTACTTC	CSARSAEATLQETQYF
many	TRBV27	NA	TRBJ2-5	TGTGCCAGCAGTTTAAGCTCTAGAGGGGGGGGAGAGACCCAGTACTTC	CASSLSSRGGGETQYF
many	TRBV27	NA	TRBJ1-1	TGTGCCAGTGAAGGACGGAACACTGAAGCTTTCTTT	CASEGRNTEAFF
many	TRBV7-2	TRBD1	TRBJ1-5	TGTGCCAGCAGCTTAGAGGGGACAGGTCCTCAGCCCCAGCATTTT	CASSLEGTGPQPQHF
NA	TRBV27	TRBD1	TRBJ1-1	TGTGCCAGCAGTGGGGACCGGGACAGGCTTCTGAACACTGAAGCTTTCTTT	CASSGDRDRLLNTEAFF
NA	TRBV28	NA	TRBJ2-1	TGTGCCAGCAGCCCATGGGCGCGTTCCTACAATGAGCAGTTCTTC	CASSPWARSYNEQFF
many	TRBV7-9	TRBD1	TRBJ2-5	TGTGCCAGCACCCTAGATGCAGGGGGCATGGAGACCCAGTACTTC	CASTLDAGGMETQYF
many	TRBV28	TRBD1	TRBJ2-5	TGTGCCAGCAGAAAAACAGGGGAAGTAGAGACCCAGTACTTC	CASRKTGEVETQYF
many	TRBV7-2	NA	TRBJ1-5	TGTGCCAGCAGCTTATCCGGGAATCAGCCCCAGCATTTT	CASSLSGNQPQHF
many	TRBV28	TRBD2	TRBJ2-5	TGTGCCAGCAGTTTATCAACCAGCGGGAGTACGGAGACCCAGTACTTC	CASSLSTSGSTETQYF
once	TRBV12-3/TRBV12-4	TRBD2	TRBJ2-1	TGTGCCAGCAGACTCGGACTAGCGGGAGGTCTATACAATGAGCAGTTCTTC	CASRLGLAGGLYNEQFF
many	TRBV7-2	NA	TRBJ1-4	TGTGCCAGCAGCTTAGAAAGGGATGAAAAACTGTTTTTT	CASSLERDEKLFF
few	TRBV12-3/TRBV12-4	NA	TRBJ1-1	TGTGCCAGCAGTTTAGGTAGGGGAGGTTCGGACACTGAAGCTTTCTTT	CASSLGRGGSDTEAFF
many	TRBV7-3	TRBD1	TRBJ2-5	TGTGCCAGCAGCTCCCGGACAGGGGTAGGGGAGACCCAGTACTTC	CASSSRTGVGETQYF
NA	TRBV7-3	TRBD1	TRBJ2-5	TGTGCCAGCAGCTTAATACCTGTTCCGGGACAGCAAGAGACCCAGTACTTC	CASSLIPVPGQQETQYF
many	TRBV12-3/TRBV12-4	TRBD1	TRBJ1-4	TGTGCCAGCAGCCCCGGACAGGGTTATGAAAAACTGTTTTTT	CASSPGQGYEKLFF
NA	TRBV6-1	NA	TRBJ2-1	TGTGCCAGCAGTGAATCTAGGCAGGGCAATGAGCAGTTCTTC	CASSESRQGNEQFF
few	TRBV20-1	TRBD1	TRBJ2-2	TGCAGTGCACTCCCGGGACAGGGGAACACCGGGGAGCTGTTTTTT	CSALPGQGNTGELFF
many	TRBV4-3	NA	TRBJ2-1	TGCGCCAGCAGCCAAGATTTCGGCATAGAGGGGGAACATTCCTACAATGAGCAGTTCTTC	CASSQDFGIEGEHSYNEQFF
few	TRBV28	NA	TRBJ1-1	TGTGCCAGCAGAGGTCAGACGGGGAACACTGAAGCTTTCTTT	CASRGQTGNTEAFF
many	TRBV5-1	TRBD2	TRBJ2-5	TGCGCCAGCAGCATAGGGACTAACCAAGAGACCCAGTACTTC	CASSIGTNQETQYF
many	TRBV28	NA	TRBJ1-6	TGTGCCAGCAGCCCCCCGGACAGCCCTCCCTCACCCCTCCACTTT	CASSPPDSPPSPLHF
NA	TRBV11-3	TRBD1	TRBJ2-3	TGTGCCAGCAGCTTTAGTGGGGACAGGGGATCGGATACGCAGTATTTT	CASSFSGDRGSDTQYF
many	TRBV5-6	NA	TRBJ2-6	TGTGCCAGCAGCCCGGCTGGGTCCAACGTCCTGACTTTC	CASSPAGSNVLTF
many	TRBV11-2	NA	TRBJ2-1	TGTGCCAGCAGCCTAGGGAGAGGGGGAGTCTTC	CASSLGRGGVF
many	TRBV4-2	TRBD2	TRBJ2-4	TGTGCCAGCAGCCAAACGACGGGACTAGGGAGGACCATAGCCAAAAACATTCAGTACTTC	CASSQTTGLGRTIAKNIQYF
many	TRBV7-2	TRBD2	TRBJ2-3	TGTGCCAGCAGCTTAATCCTAGCGGGCACAGATACGCAGTATTTT	CASSLILAGTDTQYF
many	TRBV20-1	NA	TRBJ1-2	TGCAGTGCTCCGGACAGAAACTATGGCTACACCTTC	CSAPDRNYGYTF
many	TRBV24-1	NA	TRBJ2-2	TGTGCCACCAGTGACGCGGGGGCCCCGAACACCGGGGAGCTGTTTTTT	CATSDAGAPNTGELFF